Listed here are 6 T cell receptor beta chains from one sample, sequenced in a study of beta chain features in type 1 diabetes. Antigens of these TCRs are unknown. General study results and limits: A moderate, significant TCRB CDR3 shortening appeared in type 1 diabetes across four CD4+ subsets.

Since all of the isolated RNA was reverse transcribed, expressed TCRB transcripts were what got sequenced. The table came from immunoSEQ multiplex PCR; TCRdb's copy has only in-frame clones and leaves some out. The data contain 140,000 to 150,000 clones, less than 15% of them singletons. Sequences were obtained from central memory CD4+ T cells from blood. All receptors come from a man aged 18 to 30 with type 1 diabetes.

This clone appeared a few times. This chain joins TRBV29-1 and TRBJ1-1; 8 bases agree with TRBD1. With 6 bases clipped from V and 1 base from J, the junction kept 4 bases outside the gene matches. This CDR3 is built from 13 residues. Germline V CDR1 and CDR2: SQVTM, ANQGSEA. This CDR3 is CSVIDRGNTEAFF. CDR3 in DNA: TGCAGCGTGATCGACAGGGGGAACACTGAAGCTTTCTTT.

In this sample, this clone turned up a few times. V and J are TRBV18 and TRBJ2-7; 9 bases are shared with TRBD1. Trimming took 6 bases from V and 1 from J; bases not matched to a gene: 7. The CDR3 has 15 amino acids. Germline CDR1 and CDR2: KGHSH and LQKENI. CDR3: CASSPGTGLSYEQYF. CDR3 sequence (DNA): TGTGCCAGCTCCCCGGGGACAGGGCTGTCCTACGAGCAGTACTTC.

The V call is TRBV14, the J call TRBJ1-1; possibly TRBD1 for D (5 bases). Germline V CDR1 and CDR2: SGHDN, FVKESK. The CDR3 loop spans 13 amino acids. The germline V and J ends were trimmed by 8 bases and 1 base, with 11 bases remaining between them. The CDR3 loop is CASSWGPNTEAFF. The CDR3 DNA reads TGTGCCAGCTCATGGGGCCCGAACACTGAAGCTTTCTTT.

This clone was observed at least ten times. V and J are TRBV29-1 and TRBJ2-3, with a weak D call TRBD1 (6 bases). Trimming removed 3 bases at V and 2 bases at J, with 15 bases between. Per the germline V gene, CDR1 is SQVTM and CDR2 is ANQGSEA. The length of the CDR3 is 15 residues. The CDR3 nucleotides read TGCAGCGTTGAGGATGGCAGGGGACCCACAGATACGCAGTATTTT. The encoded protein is CSVEDGRGPTDTQYF.

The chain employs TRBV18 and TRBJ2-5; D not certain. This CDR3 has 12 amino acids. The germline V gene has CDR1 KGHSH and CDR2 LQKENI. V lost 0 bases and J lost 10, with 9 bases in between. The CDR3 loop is CASSPPSGFQYF. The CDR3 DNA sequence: TGTGCCAGCTCACCACCGTCTGGATTCCAGTACTTC.

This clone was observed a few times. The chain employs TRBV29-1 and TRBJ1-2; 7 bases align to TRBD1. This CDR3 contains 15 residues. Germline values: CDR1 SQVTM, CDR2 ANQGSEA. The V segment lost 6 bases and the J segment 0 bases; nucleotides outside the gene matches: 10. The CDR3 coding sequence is TGCAGCGTACCGCCTCCGGGACAGACTAACTATGGCTACACCTTC. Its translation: CSVPPPGQTNYGYTF.